What follows are 5 T cell receptor beta chains derived from one specimen sequenced in a study of cytomegalovirus exposure and HLA in healthy donors. With 60 Vbeta and 13 Jbeta primers, the PCR was carried out. This table comes from immunoSEQ multiplex PCR, and its TCRdb copy is limited to in-frame clones, with some not included. The table records 150,000 to 250,000 clones, around 78% of them present only once. The sequencing sample was made of PBMCs. These receptors all come from a man aged 25 to 40 in good health and CMV-seronegative.

J is TRBJ2-7 and V is TRBV4-1; 8 bases are shared with TRBD2. V lost 1 base, J lost 1 base, and 6 bases stayed unmatched. CDR1 and CDR2 (germline): MGHRA, YSYEKL. The CDR3 runs to 16 residues. The chain's CDR3 is CASSQGVGGRSYEQYF. Written as DNA, the CDR3 is TGCGCCAGCAGCCAAGGGGTTGGCGGGAGGTCCTACGAGCAGTACTTC.

There are a few counts of this clone. V gene TRBV7-2 combines with J gene TRBJ2-4; 8 positions agree with TRBD2. Germline V gene data show CDR1 as SGHTA and CDR2 as FQGNSA. After removal of 4 bases from V and 7 bases from J, the junction contained 6 bases not matched to a gene. This CDR3 has 14 amino acids. CDR3 DNA: TGTGCCAGCAGCTCCAGAGCGGGAGTGAACATTCAGTACTTC. Protein: CASSSRAGVNIQYF.

This rearrangement joins TRBV29-1 to TRBJ1-1, with 8 bases fitting TRBD1. With V trimmed by 7 bases and J by 10 bases, 8 bases remained unmatched. The length of the CDR3 is 11 residues. CDR1 and CDR2 from the germline V gene are SQVTM and ANQGSEA. The CDR3 loop is CSADRGVGAFF. The CDR3 DNA is TGCAGCGCAGACAGGGGAGTCGGAGCTTTCTTT.

V is TRBV2 and J is TRBJ2-3; D is ambiguous. The V end lost 7 bases, the J end lost 2 bases, and 10 bases lay between the germline ends. Germline V gene lookup returns CDR1 SNHLY and CDR2 FYNNEI. The CDR3 loop spans 13 amino acids. The chain's CDR3 is CASTRRDTDTQYF. The DNA for the CDR3 is TGTGCCAGCACCCGTCGAGACACAGATACGCAGTATTTT.

V gene TRBV4-1 combines with J gene TRBJ1-2, with 10 bases that match TRBD1. The V and J ends lost 0 bases and 4 bases, in that order; junction bases with no gene match: 5. Germline V gives CDR1 MGHRA, CDR2 YSYEKL. This CDR3 is built from 16 residues. The CDR3 region has the DNA TGCGCCAGCAGCCAAGATGACAGGGGGCTAAGCTATGGCTACACCTTC. As protein: CASSQDDRGLSYGYTF.